A single TCR beta chain is shown here with its context. V was shortened by 4 bases and J by 9 bases, with 13 bases between the two germline ends. CDR1 is WNHNN, CDR2 SYGVQD, per germline (reference sequence). The CDR3 length is 13 residues. The source of the sample is a study of T cell responses to AZD1222 COVID-19 vaccine. TCRdb's table, derived via immunoSEQ multiplex PCR, lists solely in-frame clones and lacks some. The sample has some 140,000 clones; over 90% are singletons. The sequences come from peripheral blood, collected on day 0 of AZD1222 vaccination. The sequence derives from an adult in good health. J is TRBJ2-1 and V is TRBV10-1, with D perhaps matching TRBD1 (6 bases). The CDR3 region is CASSVGAQSEQFF. The CDR3 DNA is TGCGCCAGCAGTGTGGGGGCGCAGAGTGAGCAGTTCTTC.